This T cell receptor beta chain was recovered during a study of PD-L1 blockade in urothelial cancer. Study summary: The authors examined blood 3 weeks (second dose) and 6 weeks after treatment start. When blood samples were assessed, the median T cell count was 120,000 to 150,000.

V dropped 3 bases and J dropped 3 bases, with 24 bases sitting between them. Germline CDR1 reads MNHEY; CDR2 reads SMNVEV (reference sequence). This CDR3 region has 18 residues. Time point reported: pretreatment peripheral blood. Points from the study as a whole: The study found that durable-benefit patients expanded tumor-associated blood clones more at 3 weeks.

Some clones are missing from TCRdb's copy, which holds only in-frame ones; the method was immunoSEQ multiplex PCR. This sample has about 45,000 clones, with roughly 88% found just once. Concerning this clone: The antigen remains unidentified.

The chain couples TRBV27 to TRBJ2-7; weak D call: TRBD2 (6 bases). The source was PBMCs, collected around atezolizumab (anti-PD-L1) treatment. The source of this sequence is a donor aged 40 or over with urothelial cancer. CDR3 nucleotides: TGTGCCAGCAGTTTGTCGGGCCAGCCGCTCGGGGGTTACTACGAGCAGTACTTC. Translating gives CASSLSGQPLGGYYEQYF.